These 28 T cell receptor beta chains share one sample of origin, sequenced in a study of T cell responses to AZD1222 COVID-19 vaccine. Method: immunoSEQ multiplex PCR; TCRdb's copy keeps in-frame clones and lacks some. This sample has some 130,000 clones, with 88% found just once. Sequenced here: peripheral blood, sampled on day 0 of MenACWY control vaccination. Receptors were obtained from an adult in good health.

The chain has TRBV3-1 (or the pseudogene TRBV3-2) and TRBJ2-1; the D is unclear. From germline, CDR1 is LGHDT and CDR2 YNNKEL (reference sequence). Trimming left V 1 base short and J 6 bases short, with 13 bases between. This CDR3 is 15 amino acids long. The chain's CDR3 is CASSQGWSSVNEQFF. CDR3 nucleotides: TGTGCCAGCAGCCAAGGTTGGTCGAGCGTCAATGAGCAGTTCTTC.

This chain connects TRBV18 to TRBJ1-5, with unresolved D. Germline values: CDR1 KGHSH, CDR2 LQKENI. The CDR3 runs to 13 residues. Trimming shortened V by 3 bases and J by 3 bases, and 6 bases separated the two germline ends. The CDR3 DNA reads TGTGCCAGCTCACCCGGACCCAATCAGCCCCAGCATTTT. Residues: CASSPGPNQPQHF.

This clone was picked up one time. The rearrangement links TRBV6-1 to TRBJ1-2; D unclear. Deletions cut 2 bases from V and 0 bases from J, with 13 bases between. The CDR3 is 16 residues long. The germline V gene encodes CDR1 MNHNS and CDR2 SASEGT. This CDR3 is CASSERRWEANYGYTF. The CDR3 region has the DNA TGTGCCAGCAGTGAACGGCGGTGGGAAGCTAACTATGGCTACACCTTC.

The chain has TRBV30 and TRBJ1-1; no definite D call. Trimming left V 2 bases short and J 0 bases short, with 4 bases between. Germline assignment: CDR1 GTSNPN and CDR2 SVGIG (reference sequence). The CDR3 length is 12 residues. The CDR3 nucleotides read TGTGCCTGGAGTTACCTGAACACTGAAGCTTTCTTT. As protein: CAWSYLNTEAFF.

V gene TRBV24-1 combines with J gene TRBJ2-4; weak D call: TRBD1 (6 bases). The CDR3 extends over 15 amino acids. V was clipped by 6 bases and J by 0 bases, with 11 bases between them. Germline V gene lookup returns CDR1 KGHDR and CDR2 SFDVKD. The CDR3 sequence: CATSSGASAKNIQYF. The CDR3 DNA sequence: TGTGCCACCAGTTCAGGGGCCTCAGCCAAAAACATTCAGTACTTC.

V gene TRBV3-1 (or the pseudogene TRBV3-2) combines with J gene TRBJ2-5, with 12 bases lining up with TRBD2. The germline V gene encodes CDR1 LGHDT and CDR2 YNNKEL (reference sequence). With V trimmed by 1 base and J by 5 bases, 8 bases remained unmatched. The CDR3 spans 17 residues. CDR3 in DNA: TGTGCCAGCAGCCAAGTATTAAGACTAGCGGGAGTGGAGACCCAGTACTTC. It specifies CASSQVLRLAGVETQYF.

The chain has TRBV6-1 and TRBJ1-2; D is undetermined. In germline, CDR1 is MNHNS, CDR2 SASEGT. V was pared by 3 bases and J by 4 bases, with 3 bases between. The CDR3 has 11 amino acids. CDR3 nucleotide sequence: TGTGCCAGCAGTGAGGGCTATGGCTACACCTTC. It is translated as CASSEGYGYTF.

As to this clone: Other DNA sequences from this sample encode an identical CDR3 as well. J is TRBJ2-3 and V is TRBV2; D is undetermined. V was pared by 6 bases and J by 3 bases, with 7 bases between. Germline CDR1 reads SNHLY; CDR2 reads FYNNEI. This CDR3 is 12 amino acids long. The CDR3 reads CASSGSTDTQYF. As DNA, the CDR3 is TGTGCCAGCAGCGGCAGTACAGATACGCAGTATTTT.

V is TRBV6-5 and J is TRBJ1-2, with a weak D call TRBD1 (6 bases). The CDR3 consists of 12 residues. Germline V gene sequence: CDR1 MNHEY, CDR2 SVGAGI. Trimming cost V 6 bases and J 6 bases, with 11 bases left between them. The CDR3 loop is CASRGGPDGYTF. For the CDR3, the DNA is TGTGCCAGCAGGGGGGGGCCCGATGGCTACACCTTC.

This clone was seen a handful of times. The chain links TRBV6-4 to TRBJ2-3; D tentatively reads TRBD1 or TRBD2 (5 bases each). CDR3 size: 15 residues. V lost 0 bases and J lost 0, with 7 bases in between. The germline V gene has CDR1 MRHNA and CDR2 SNTAGT. In nucleotides, the CDR3 is TGTGCCAGCAGTGACTCTGGGGGTAGCACAGATACGCAGTATTTT. It yields the protein CASSDSGGSTDTQYF.

The chain couples TRBV19 to TRBJ1-6; TRBD1 aligns across 12 bases. This CDR3 contains 16 residues. Trimming cost V 7 bases and J 8 bases; bases outside gene matches: 9. CDR1 LNHDA and CDR2 SQIVND come from the germline V gene (reference sequence). This CDR3 is CASTDQGQGAHSPLHF. The CDR3 DNA reads TGTGCCAGTACCGATCAGGGACAGGGGGCGCATTCACCCCTCCACTTT.

The V and J genes are TRBV11-2 and TRBJ2-5; tentatively, D is TRBD2 (5 bases). The CDR3 contains 16 residues. V lost 5 bases and J lost 3, with 19 bases in between. Germline lookup yields CDR1 SGHAT and CDR2 FQNNGV. CDR3 protein: CASSAAPRGFEETQYF. CDR3 sequence (DNA): TGTGCCAGCAGCGCAGCTCCTCGAGGGTTTGAAGAGACCCAGTACTTC.

This clone was seen at least ten times. The genes are TRBV2 and TRBJ2-1, with a possible D match to TRBD1 (6 bases). Germline V CDR1 and CDR2: SNHLY, FYNNEI. CDR3 length equals 15 residues. V gave up 10 bases and J gave up 4 bases, with 20 bases separating them. The CDR3 here is CATQGSLTNYNEQFF. DNA for the CDR3: TGTGCCACGCAGGGGTCGCTGACCAATTACAATGAGCAGTTCTTC.

This sequence joins TRBV5-1 and TRBJ2-3; weak D call: TRBD2 (5 bases). CDR3 size: 13 residues. Germline CDR1 and CDR2: SGHRS and YFSETQ. The V gene lost 5 bases and the J gene lost 4 bases, with 11 bases spanning the gap. CDR3 sequence: CASSWTRSDTQYF. CDR3 bases: TGCGCCAGCAGTTGGACTCGTTCAGATACGCAGTATTTT.

The V and J genes are TRBV4-1 and TRBJ2-2, with TRBD2 identical over 10 bases. Germline V CDR1 and CDR2: MGHRA, YSYEKL. The V segment lost 5 bases and the J segment 6 bases; nucleotides outside the gene matches: 15. This CDR3 is built from 18 residues. CDR3: CASSSRGSGRAMSGELFF. Written as DNA, the CDR3 is TGCGCCAGCAGCTCGCGAGGCAGCGGGAGGGCCATGTCCGGGGAGCTGTTTTTT.

This clone was found a few times. The CDR3 coding sequence is TGCGCCAGCAGCTTGGACAGGGGTTCCTACGAGCAGTACTTC. Its protein is CASSLDRGSYEQYF. The V and J genes are TRBV5-1 and TRBJ2-7, with 7 bases that match TRBD1. The germline gives CDR1 SGHRS, CDR2 YFSETQ. V was pared by 0 bases and J by 1 base, with 1 base of the junction left unmatched. The CDR3 covers 14 residues.

The rearrangement joins TRBV7-6 to TRBJ2-7; D unresolved. The length of the CDR3 is 16 residues. CDR1 is SGHVS and CDR2 is FNYEAQ in the germline V gene. Deletions cut 1 base from V and 6 bases from J, with 19 bases between. The CDR3 bases are TGTGCCAGCAGCTTAGATCCTAGGGCCCATGGTGTCGAGCAGTACTTC. Translated, it gives CASSLDPRAHGVEQYF.

This clone was seen a single time. The chain couples TRBV3-1 (or the pseudogene TRBV3-2) to TRBJ2-7; D is unresolved. V gave up 1 base and J gave up 4 bases, with 8 bases separating them. The CDR3 has 13 amino acids. Germline V gene lookup returns CDR1 LGHDT and CDR2 YNNKEL (reference sequence). The CDR3, as DNA: TGTGCCAGCAGCCAAGTTACGGGTTACGAGCAGTACTTC. It codes for CASSQVTGYEQYF.

The CDR3 region is CATNRVTEAFF. As DNA, the CDR3 is TGTGCCACAAACAGGGTTACTGAAGCTTTCTTT. The chain employs TRBV28 and TRBJ1-1; D is possibly TRBD1 (6 bases). The length of the CDR3 is 11 residues. V dropped 10 bases and J dropped 5 bases, with 11 bases sitting between them. Looked up from germline, CDR1 is MDHEN and CDR2 is SYDVKM.

This chain joins TRBV3-1 (or the pseudogene TRBV3-2) and TRBJ1-2, with a possible D match to TRBD1 (5 bases). Trimming cost V 4 bases and J 4 bases, with 13 bases left between them. CDR3 length equals 14 residues. Germline V gives CDR1 LGHDT, CDR2 YNNKEL (reference sequence). In DNA, the CDR3 is TGTGCCAGCAGCCGAGGGGACCCCACCTATGGCTACACCTTC. Translation gives CASSRGDPTYGYTF.

The V gene is TRBV5-1, the J gene TRBJ1-4, with 9 bases matching TRBD1. V shed 2 bases and J 8 bases; nucleotides not matched to a gene: 4. Germline values: CDR1 SGHRS, CDR2 YFSETQ. The CDR3 totals 14 residues. The CDR3 nucleotides read TGCGCCAGCAGCTTCGGACAGGGGAGGGAAAAACTGTTTTTT. Its translation is CASSFGQGREKLFF. Variable domain in full (rest from reference TRBV5-1 and TRBJ1-4): KAGVTQTPRYLIKTRGQQVTLSCSPISGHRSVSWYQQTPGQGLQFLFEYFSETQRNKGNFPGRFSGRQFSNSRSEMNVSTLELGDSALYLCASSFGQGREKLFFGSGTQLSVL.

V is TRBV28 and J is TRBJ1-5, with 7 bases matching TRBD1. Per germline, CDR1 MDHEN and CDR2 SYDVKM. J lost 0 bases, V lost 5 bases, and 7 bases had no gene match. The CDR3 spans 16 residues. In DNA form, the CDR3 reads TGTGCCAGCAGTACGCTTGGACAGGTTAGCAATCAGCCCCAGCATTTT. Its translation is CASSTLGQVSNQPQHF.

The CDR3 here is CASRHQGSYGYTF. CDR3 sequence (DNA): TGTGCCAGCAGGCATCAGGGGTCCTATGGCTACACCTTC. This rearrangement joins TRBV28 to TRBJ1-2; a possible D gene is TRBD1 (6 bases). Trimming stripped 6 bases from V and 4 bases from J, with 12 bases between. There are 13 residues in the CDR3. CDR1 and CDR2 from the germline V gene are MDHEN and SYDVKM.

This clone turned up a few times. V is TRBV28 and J is TRBJ1-5; 9 bases align to TRBD1. Germline loops: CDR1 MDHEN, CDR2 SYDVKM. CDR3 length: 15 residues. Germline trimming cut 5 bases from V and 3 bases from J; bases unmatched to any gene: 5. CDR3 sequence (DNA): TGTGCCAGCAGTACCGGGACAGGGATCAATCAGCCCCAGCATTTT. Translating gives CASSTGTGINQPQHF.

The rearrangement uses TRBV6-1 and TRBJ1-5; 7 positions match TRBD1. This CDR3 is 18 amino acids long. The junction had 16 bases not matched to a gene; V was cut back by 4 bases and J by 4 bases. Looked up from germline, CDR1 is MNHNS and CDR2 is SASEGT. The CDR3 is CASSVNITPGGKNQPQHF. Written as DNA, the CDR3 is TGTGCCAGCAGTGTTAATATAACCCCAGGGGGGAAAAATCAGCCCCAGCATTTT.

The V gene is TRBV11-2, the J gene TRBJ1-4, with D perhaps TRBD1 (6 bases). The CDR3 runs to 15 residues. V shed 6 bases and J shed 5 bases, with 16 bases lying between them. From germline, CDR1 is SGHAT and CDR2 FQNNGV. The chain's CDR3 is CASRPLGGKNEKLFF. CDR3 coding DNA: TGTGCCAGCAGACCCCTGGGGGGCAAAAATGAAAAACTGTTTTTT.

This chain links TRBV5-4 with TRBJ2-3; 12 bases fit TRBD2. The V and J ends lost 4 bases and 5 bases, in that order; junction bases with no gene match: 8. Per the germline V gene, CDR1 is SGHNT and CDR2 is YYREEE (reference sequence). The CDR3 spans 16 residues. CDR3 in amino acids: CASSIPSGRAVDTQYF. CDR3 sequence (DNA): TGTGCCAGCAGCATACCTAGCGGGAGGGCCGTAGATACGCAGTATTTT.

This clone has more than one count but fewer than ten. J is TRBJ2-7 and V is TRBV19, with 8 bases aligning to TRBD2. V lost 5 bases, J lost 4 bases, and 13 bases stayed unmatched. The length of the CDR3 is 16 residues. The germline V gene has CDR1 LNHDA and CDR2 SQIVND (reference sequence). CDR3 sequence reads: CASSSLGREDLYEQYF. In DNA form, the CDR3 reads TGTGCCAGTAGTTCGCTGGGGCGGGAGGACCTATACGAGCAGTACTTC.